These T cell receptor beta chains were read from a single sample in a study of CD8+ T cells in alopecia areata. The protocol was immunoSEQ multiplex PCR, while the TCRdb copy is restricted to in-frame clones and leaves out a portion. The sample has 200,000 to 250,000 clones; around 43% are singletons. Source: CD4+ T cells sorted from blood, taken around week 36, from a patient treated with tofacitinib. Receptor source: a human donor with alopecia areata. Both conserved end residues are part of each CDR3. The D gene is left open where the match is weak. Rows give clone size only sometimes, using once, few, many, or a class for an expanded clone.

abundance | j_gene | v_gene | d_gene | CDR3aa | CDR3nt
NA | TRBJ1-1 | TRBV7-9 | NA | CASSLDGLRNTEAFF | TGTGCCAGCAGCTTAGACGGACTGAGGAACACTGAAGCTTTCTTT
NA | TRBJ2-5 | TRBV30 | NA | CAWTTYGLGTQYF | TGTGCCTGGACTACGTACGGATTGGGGACCCAGTACTTC
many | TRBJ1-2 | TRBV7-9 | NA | CASSLEGVGYTF | TGTGCCAGCAGCTTAGAAGGGGTAGGCTACACCTTC
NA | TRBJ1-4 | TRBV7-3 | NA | CASCSNRDMRKKKLFF | TGTGCCAGCTGCTCCAACCGGGACATGCGTAAGAAAAAACTGTTTTTT
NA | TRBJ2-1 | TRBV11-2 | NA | CASSLELGVTVEQFF | TGTGCCAGCAGCTTAGAGTTGGGGGTGACGGTTGAGCAGTTCTTC
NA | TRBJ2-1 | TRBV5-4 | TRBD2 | CASSFRLATYNEQFF | TGTGCCAGCAGCTTCCGACTAGCGACCTACAATGAGCAGTTCTTC
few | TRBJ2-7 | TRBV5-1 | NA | CASSLEPTMSNEQYF | TGCGCCAGCAGCTTGGAGCCAACCATGAGCAACGAGCAGTACTTC
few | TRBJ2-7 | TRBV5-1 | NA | CASSPGQIVEQYF | TGCGCCAGCAGCCCCGGACAGATCGTCGAGCAGTACTTC
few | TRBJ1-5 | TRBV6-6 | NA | CASSGRERSNQPQHF | TGTGCCAGCAGTGGTCGGGAGAGGAGCAATCAGCCCCAGCATTTT
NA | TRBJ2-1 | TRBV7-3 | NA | CASSLDPRGNEQFF | TGTGCCAGCAGCTTAGACCCGCGAGGCAATGAGCAGTTCTTC
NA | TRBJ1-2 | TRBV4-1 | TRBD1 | CASSQADREYGYTF | TGCGCCAGCAGCCAAGCGGACAGGGAATACGGCTACACCTTC
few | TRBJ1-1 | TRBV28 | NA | CASRTGATRREAFF | TGTGCCAGCAGGACCGGGGCTACTAGACGTGAAGCTTTCTTT
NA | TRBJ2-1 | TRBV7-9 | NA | CASSYSGTAYNEQFF | TGTGCCAGCAGCTATTCCGGGACGGCCTACAATGAGCAGTTCTTC
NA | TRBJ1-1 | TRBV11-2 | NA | CASRLRTGSNTEAFF | TGTGCCAGCAGACTCCGCACAGGGTCGAACACTGAAGCTTTCTTT